The 15 T cell receptor beta chains below come from one sample, sequenced in a study of monozygotic twins with inflammatory bowel disease. TCRdb reprocessed the 5' RACE reads and keeps a single row for each CDR3 protein, giving no DNA. The sample totals some 100,000 distinct CDR3 sequences; its top ten clones hold 9.5% to 15%. The sequenced sample was blood. These receptors came from a human donor with ulcerative colitis or Crohn's disease, or a healthy co-twin of an affected twin (not recorded which).

This chain joins TRBV5-1 and TRBJ2-5; TCRdb's D gene call, TRBD2, goes unchecked for lack of DNA. The CDR3 extends over 15 amino acids. Germline CDR1 SGHRS, CDR2 YFSETQ. Here the CDR3 reads CASSLGTSGGETQYF.

The V call is TRBV6-2 or TRBV6-3, the J call TRBJ2-2; the TCRdb D gene call, TRBD2, has no DNA to confirm it. This CDR3 region has 16 residues. Germline CDR1 reads MNHEY; CDR2 reads SVGEGT. CDR3 sequence: CASNLLAFGNTGELFF.

This chain uses TRBV6-2 or TRBV6-3 with TRBJ2-7; lacking DNA, the TRBD1 call made by TCRdb goes unchecked. The CDR3 covers 13 residues. CDR1 is MNHEY and CDR2 is SVGEGT in the germline V gene. The CDR3 sequence: CASSTGGRYEQYF.

CDR3 residues: CASSFTGTREKLFF. J is TRBJ1-4 and V is TRBV7-9; as DNA is missing, the TRBD1 call by TCRdb cannot be tested. The CDR3 extends over 14 amino acids. The germline CDR1 and CDR2 sequences are SEHNR and FQNEAQ (reference sequence).

The rearrangement joins TRBV6-2 or TRBV6-3 to TRBJ2-7. Per germline, CDR1 MNHEY and CDR2 SVGEGT. This CDR3 comprises 14 residues. The CDR3 reads CASSYGARTYEQYF.

Frequency places this clonotype as medium-sized. The chain joins TRBV12-3 or TRBV12-4 to TRBJ2-2. This CDR3 has 13 residues. The CDR3 reads CASTITNTGELFF.

The V and J genes are TRBV7-9 and TRBJ1-1. This CDR3 region has 13 residues. Germline values: CDR1 SEHNR, CDR2 FQNEAQ (reference sequence). The CDR3 protein is CASSLGSSTGAFF.

This rearrangement joins TRBV4-2 to TRBJ2-3. The CDR3 runs to 13 residues. CDR1 and CDR2 from the germline V gene are LGHNA and YNFKEQ. The CDR3 sequence is CASSQEASDTQYF.

The rearrangement joins TRBV7-9 to TRBJ1-6. The length of the CDR3 is 12 residues. The V gene's germline CDR1 is SEHNR and CDR2 FQNEAQ (reference sequence). CDR3 protein: CASSLPNSPLHF.

The V call is TRBV6-1, the J call TRBJ2-1; TCRdb gives TRBD1 as the D gene, but with no DNA this cannot be confirmed. Per the germline V gene, CDR1 is MNHNS and CDR2 is SASEGT. This CDR3 region has 16 residues. CDR3: CASSTGQGADYNEQFF.

This sequence joins TRBV7-3 and TRBJ2-1; TCRdb indicates TRBD2, and absent DNA this call remains unverified. The length of the CDR3 is 16 residues. The V gene's germline CDR1 is SGHTA and CDR2 FQGTGA. CDR3 residues: CASSSFSSGSYNEQFF.

The CDR3 is CSASVGAKGYTF. The rearrangement links TRBV20-1 to TRBJ1-2; no DNA is available, so the TRBD1 call from TCRdb remains unchecked. CDR3 length: 12 amino acids. Germline V gene data show CDR1 as DFQATT and CDR2 as SNEGSKA (reference sequence).

The gene calls are TRBV14 and TRBJ1-4. The CDR3 has 14 amino acids. Germline CDR1 SGHDN, CDR2 FVKESK. CDR3 sequence reads: CASSQELGNEKLFF.

The V gene is TRBV19, the J gene TRBJ2-2; TCRdb picks TRBD1, but there is no DNA to check that call. The CDR3 is 17 residues long. Germline V gene data show CDR1 as LNHDA and CDR2 as SQIVND (reference sequence). The CDR3 loop reads CASSIGTGAANTGELFF.

The rearrangement uses TRBV5-1 and TRBJ2-5; there is no DNA to check the TCRdb D call of TRBD1. Germline V gives CDR1 SGHRS, CDR2 YFSETQ. The CDR3 is 14 amino acids. CDR3 residues: CASSFSGSRETQYF.